These T cell receptor beta chains were read from a single sample in a study of chemoradiotherapy in HPV16-positive cancers. Sequencing was performed with immunoSEQ multiplex PCR; in TCRdb, only in-frame clones are kept and a portion is missing. The profile covers 15,000 or so clones, with 80% to 90% appearing a single time and approximately 3.4% taken by the ten largest. Sequenced material: blood, taken from a patient who underwent chemoradiotherapy. These receptors were taken from a human donor with HPV-associated anogenital cancer. The CDR3 runs from the conserved cysteine through the conserved F or W. Fields, in order: clone size, V gene, J gene, D gene, CDR3 protein, CDR3 DNA. D genes are given only for firm matches. Not every row has a clone size; where given, it reads once, few, many or a size class.

clone_size: -; v_call: TRBV9; j_call: TRBJ2-2; d_call: TRBD1; cdr3_aa: CASSGHRGATGELFF; cdr3_nt: TGTGCCAGCAGCGGTCACAGGGGTGCCACCGGGGAGCTGTTTTTT
clone_size: -; v_call: TRBV7-9; j_call: TRBJ2-7; d_call: -; cdr3_aa: CASSLGVGPRPLYEQYF; cdr3_nt: TGTGCCAGCAGCTTAGGAGTGGGACCACGACCCCTCTACGAGCAGTACTTC
clone_size: -; v_call: TRBV11-3; j_call: TRBJ2-7; d_call: TRBD2; cdr3_aa: CASSRSAGATYEQYF; cdr3_nt: TGTGCCAGCAGCCGCTCAGCGGGAGCTACCTACGAGCAGTACTTC
clone_size: -; v_call: TRBV7-2; j_call: TRBJ2-7; d_call: TRBD2; cdr3_aa: CASSLGASGLTSGYEQYF; cdr3_nt: TGTGCCAGCAGCTTAGGAGCTAGCGGGCTAACCTCCGGGTACGAGCAGTACTTC
clone_size: -; v_call: TRBV30; j_call: TRBJ1-4; d_call: TRBD1; cdr3_aa: CAWSVDGQGNEKLFF; cdr3_nt: TGTGCCTGGAGTGTAGACGGACAGGGTAATGAAAAACTGTTTTTT
clone_size: -; v_call: TRBV14; j_call: TRBJ1-1; d_call: -; cdr3_aa: CASSPLGPWNTEAFF; cdr3_nt: TGTGCCAGCAGCCCTCTGGGGCCGTGGAACACTGAAGCTTTCTTT
clone_size: -; v_call: TRBV11-2; j_call: TRBJ1-2; d_call: -; cdr3_aa: CASSLAEPRYGYTF; cdr3_nt: TGTGCCAGCAGCTTAGCAGAACCGAGATATGGCTACACCTTC
clone_size: -; v_call: TRBV7-2; j_call: TRBJ2-7; d_call: -; cdr3_aa: CASSEKYEQYF; cdr3_nt: TGTGCCAGCAGCGAAAAATACGAGCAGTACTTC
clone_size: -; v_call: TRBV10-3; j_call: TRBJ1-1; d_call: -; cdr3_aa: CAISESGVNTEAFF; cdr3_nt: TGTGCCATCAGTGAGTCAGGAGTGAACACTGAAGCTTTCTTT
clone_size: -; v_call: TRBV5-1; j_call: TRBJ2-5; d_call: -; cdr3_aa: CASSLDPQAQYF; cdr3_nt: TGCGCCAGCAGCTTGGATCCCCAGGCCCAGTACTTC
clone_size: few; v_call: TRBV6-4; j_call: TRBJ2-1; d_call: -; cdr3_aa: CASSDSGGEQFF; cdr3_nt: TGTGCCAGCAGTGACTCGGGTGGGGAGCAGTTCTTC
clone_size: -; v_call: TRBV21-1; j_call: TRBJ2-1; d_call: -; cdr3_aa: CASSSTYNEQFF; cdr3_nt: TGTGCCAGCAGCTCGACCTACAATGAGCAGTTCTTC
clone_size: -; v_call: TRBV2; j_call: TRBJ2-3; d_call: TRBD1; cdr3_aa: CASSVFIDRGRGDTQYF; cdr3_nt: TGTGCCAGCAGTGTCTTTATAGACAGGGGCCGCGGGGATACGCAGTATTTT
clone_size: -; v_call: TRBV6-6; j_call: TRBJ2-5; d_call: -; cdr3_aa: CASSYTGGSGETQYF; cdr3_nt: TGTGCCAGCAGTTACACTGGGGGCAGTGGAGAGACCCAGTACTTC
clone_size: once; v_call: TRBV19; j_call: TRBJ2-3; d_call: TRBD1; cdr3_aa: CASSLRGTGVSDTQYF; cdr3_nt: TGTGCCAGTAGCCTCCGTGGGACAGGGGTTTCAGATACGCAGTATTTT
clone_size: once; v_call: TRBV7-9; j_call: TRBJ2-1; d_call: -; cdr3_aa: CASSSPGGDEQFF; cdr3_nt: TGTGCCAGCAGCTCCCCCGGGGGAGATGAGCAGTTCTTC
clone_size: -; v_call: TRBV4-1; j_call: TRBJ2-7; d_call: -; cdr3_aa: CASSQVVASSYEQYF; cdr3_nt: TGCGCCAGCAGCCAAGTGGTAGCATCTTCCTACGAGCAGTACTTC
clone_size: -; v_call: TRBV7-9; j_call: TRBJ2-5; d_call: -; cdr3_aa: CASSLAVPTSARKQETQYF; cdr3_nt: TGTGCCAGCAGCTTAGCTGTCCCCACAAGCGCCAGGAAGCAAGAGACCCAGTACTTC
clone_size: -; v_call: TRBV5-1; j_call: TRBJ2-7; d_call: TRBD2; cdr3_aa: CASSLARGAGGREQYF; cdr3_nt: TGCGCCAGCAGCTTGGCCAGAGGAGCGGGAGGCCGGGAGCAGTACTTC
clone_size: -; v_call: TRBV6-5; j_call: TRBJ1-2; d_call: -; cdr3_aa: CASSYDLGEYYGYTF; cdr3_nt: TGTGCCAGCAGTTACGACTTGGGGGAATACTATGGCTACACCTTC
clone_size: -; v_call: TRBV10-3; j_call: TRBJ2-3; d_call: TRBD2; cdr3_aa: CAISESKSIASGTLLDSTDTQYF; cdr3_nt: TGTGCCATCAGTGAGTCGAAGAGTATCGCTAGCGGGACCCTCCTGGATAGCACAGATACGCAGTATTTT